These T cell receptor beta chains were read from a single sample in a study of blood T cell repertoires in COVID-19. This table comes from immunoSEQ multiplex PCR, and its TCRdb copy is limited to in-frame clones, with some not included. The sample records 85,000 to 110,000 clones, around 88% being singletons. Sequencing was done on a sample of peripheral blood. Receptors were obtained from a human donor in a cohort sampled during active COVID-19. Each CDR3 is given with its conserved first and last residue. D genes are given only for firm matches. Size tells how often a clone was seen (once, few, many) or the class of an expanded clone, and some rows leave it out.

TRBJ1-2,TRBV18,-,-,TGTGCCAGCTCACCTGACCAGGGGAACTATGGCTACACCTTC,CASSPDQGNYGYTF
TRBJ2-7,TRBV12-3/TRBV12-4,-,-,TGTGCCAGCAGTTTATTCGCCGGGGACGAGCAGTACTTC,CASSLFAGDEQYF
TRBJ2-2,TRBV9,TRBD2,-,TGTGCCAGCAGCGTAGTCGCTAGCGGGAGTACCGGGGAGCTGTTTTTT,CASSVVASGSTGELFF
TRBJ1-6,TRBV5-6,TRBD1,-,TGTGCCAGCAGCTTGGCCGGGACAGGGGGCCTCCTCCACTTT,CASSLAGTGGLLHF
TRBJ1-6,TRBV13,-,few,TGTGCCAGCAGCTTAGGGCAGGGTAAATCACCCCTCCACTTT,CASSLGQGKSPLHF
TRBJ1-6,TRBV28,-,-,TGTGCCAGCATACGGGAGACTTCATCACCCCTCCACTTT,CASIRETSSPLHF
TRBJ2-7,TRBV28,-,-,TGTGCCAGCCCACCCTCCCCCGGCGGAGGGAACTACGAGCAGTACTTC,CASPPSPGGGNYEQYF
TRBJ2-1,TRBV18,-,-,TGTGCCAGCTCACCCAGCGGAAGATACAATGAGCAGTTCTTC,CASSPSGRYNEQFF
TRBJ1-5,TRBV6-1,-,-,TGTGCCAGCAGTGATCGGGTTTGGCAGTATCAGCCCCAGCATTTT,CASSDRVWQYQPQHF
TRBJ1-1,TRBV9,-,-,TGTGCCAGCAGCGTGCGGCTCGACAGGACCGTGAACACTGAAGCTTTCTTT,CASSVRLDRTVNTEAFF
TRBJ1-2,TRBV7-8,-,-,TGTGCCAGCAGCTTTCCCATCGGGACAACAGCGATACGGGGCTACACCTTC,CASSFPIGTTAIRGYTF
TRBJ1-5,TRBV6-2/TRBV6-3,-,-,TGTGCCAGCAGCCACGGGTTAGGACAGCCCCAGCATTTT,CASSHGLGQPQHF
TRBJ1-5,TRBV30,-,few,TGTGCCTGGAGCGGGGTAGGCGTGGGCAATCAGCCCCAGCATTTT,CAWSGVGVGNQPQHF
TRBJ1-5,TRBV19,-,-,TGTGCCAGTGGGGAGGGCAGGGGTCAGCCCCAGCATTTT,CASGEGRGQPQHF
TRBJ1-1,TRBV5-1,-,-,TGCGCCAGCAGCTTCGGGGGGCCCATGAACACTGAAGCTTTCTTT,CASSFGGPMNTEAFF
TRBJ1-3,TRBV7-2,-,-,TGTGCCAGCAGCGCCCACAGCTACTCTGGAAACACCATATATTTT,CASSAHSYSGNTIYF
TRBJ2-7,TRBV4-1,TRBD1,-,TGCGCCAGCAGCCAAGATAGGGCCGGGACAGGGATAAGCGAGCAGTACTTC,CASSQDRAGTGISEQYF
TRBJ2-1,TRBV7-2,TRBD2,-,TGTGCCAGCAGCCCGGGGGGGGCGAACAATGAGCAGTTCTTC,CASSPGGANNEQFF
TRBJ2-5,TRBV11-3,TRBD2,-,TGTGCCAGCAGCTACGGGGGGGAGACCCAGTACTTC,CASSYGGETQYF
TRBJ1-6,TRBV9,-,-,TGTGCCAGCAGCGTAGTAGGGAGAGGGAATTCACCCCTCCACTTT,CASSVVGRGNSPLHF
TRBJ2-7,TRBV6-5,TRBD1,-,TGTGCCAGCACCTCGGGGACAGCCTACGAGCAGTACTTC,CASTSGTAYEQYF
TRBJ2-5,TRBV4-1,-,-,TGCGCCAGCAGCTTCCGACAGAGCGAAGAGACCCAGTACTTC,CASSFRQSEETQYF